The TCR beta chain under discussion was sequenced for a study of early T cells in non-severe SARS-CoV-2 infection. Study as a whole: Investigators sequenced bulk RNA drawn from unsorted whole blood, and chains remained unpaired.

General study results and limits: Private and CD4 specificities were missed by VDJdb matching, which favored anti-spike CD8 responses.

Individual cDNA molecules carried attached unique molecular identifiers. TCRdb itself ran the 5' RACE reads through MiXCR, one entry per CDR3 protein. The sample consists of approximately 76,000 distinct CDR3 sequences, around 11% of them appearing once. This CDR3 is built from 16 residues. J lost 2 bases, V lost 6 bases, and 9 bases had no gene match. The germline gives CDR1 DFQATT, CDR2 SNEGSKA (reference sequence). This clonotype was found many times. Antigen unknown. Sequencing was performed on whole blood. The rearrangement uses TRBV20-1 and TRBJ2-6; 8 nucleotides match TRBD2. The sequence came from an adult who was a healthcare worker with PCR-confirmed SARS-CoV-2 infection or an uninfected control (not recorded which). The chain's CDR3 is CSADRRGATGANVLTF. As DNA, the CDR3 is TGCAGTGCCGACCGGCGGGGGGCAACTGGGGCCAACGTCCTGACTTTC.